This T cell receptor beta chain was observed in a study of blood T cell repertoires in COVID-19. Turning to the study itself: The United States, Italy and Spain supplied acute and convalescent COVID-19 samples.

Germline V CDR1 and CDR2: SGHTA, FQGNSA. Unmatched junction bases numbered 0, after V lost 1 base and J lost 1 base. This CDR3 region has 14 residues. Original processing methods: Amplification of reference gene primers was used by the study to estimate nucleated cell counts. The assay was immunoSEQ multiplex PCR, and TCRdb's table has in-frame clones only and misses some. V, J and clone size reflect that table, while D and trimming were determined from the DNA. The table lists about 190,000 clones, around 80% of them singletons. The J gene is TRBJ1-1, the V gene TRBV7-2; 7 positions agree with TRBD1. This receptor was taken from a woman older than 75 with active or convalescent COVID-19. Sequencing input: peripheral blood. The CDR3 sequence: CASSLDRGNTEAFF. CDR3 nucleotides: TGTGCCAGCAGCTTAGACAGGGGGAACACTGAAGCTTTCTTT.